This entry lists 10 T cell receptor beta chains sequenced from one sample in a study of siplizumab effects on memory and regulatory T cells. Using immunoSEQ multiplex PCR, the repertoire was profiled, and TCRdb retains in-frame clones only, with some absent. The table shows under 130,000 clones, with just over 90% occurring only once. Specimen: CD4+ T cells sorted from blood. The origin of the receptors is a human donor in good health.

This rearrangement joins TRBV5-6 to TRBJ1-1; a possible D gene is TRBD1 (6 bases). The CDR3 contains 13 residues. Trimming removed 0 bases from V and 10 bases from J, with 13 bases in between. Germline-derived CDR1 and CDR2 are SGHDT and YYEEEE. The CDR3 region has the DNA TGTGCCAGCAGCTTGGAAGGGACAATTGGAGCTTTCTTT. This translates into CASSLEGTIGAFF.

The chain is built from TRBV5-1 and TRBJ1-4; D is perhaps TRBD1 (5 bases). Germline assignment: CDR1 SGHRS and CDR2 YFSETQ. This CDR3 is 15 amino acids long. V was clipped by 5 bases and J by 4 bases, with 15 bases between them. CDR3 nucleotides: TGCGCCAGCAGACCTACAGGACGGGTTAATGAAAAACTGTTTTTT. Its protein is CASRPTGRVNEKLFF.

The CDR3 region is CASSLGGLAGGREQFF. The CDR3 nucleotides read TGTGCCAGCAGCTTAGGTGGGCTAGCGGGAGGTAGAGAGCAGTTCTTC. This chain uses TRBV7-2 with TRBJ2-1; 11 bases are shared with TRBD2. Losses at the gene ends were 1 base for V and 10 bases for J; bases not matched to a gene: 9. The CDR3 extends over 16 amino acids. Per germline, CDR1 SGHTA and CDR2 FQGNSA.

The rearrangement uses TRBV19 and TRBJ2-3; possibly TRBD2 for D (5 bases). Trimming removed 9 bases from V and 4 bases from J, with 14 bases in between. Germline V gene sequence: CDR1 LNHDA, CDR2 SQIVND (reference sequence). There are 13 residues in the CDR3. The CDR3 DNA is TGTGCCAGCCGCCCGGAGGTGTCAGATACGCAGTATTTT. Its protein product is CASRPEVSDTQYF.

The chain uses TRBV5-6 and TRBJ2-3; 8 bases match TRBD2. V lost 3 bases to trimming and J lost 2 bases; unmatched junction nucleotides: 8. Germline V gene sequence: CDR1 SGHDT, CDR2 YYEEEE. This CDR3 has 16 amino acids. Here the CDR3 DNA reads TGTGCCAGCAGCTCAAGTAGCGGGGCCCCCACAGATACGCAGTATTTT. It encodes CASSSSSGAPTDTQYF.

V usage is TRBV27 and J usage is TRBJ1-6, with a tentative D call TRBD1 (6 bases). The CDR3 is made up of 15 amino acids. Germline V CDR1 and CDR2: MNHEY, SMNVEV (reference sequence). V lost 4 bases, J lost 8 bases, and 15 bases lay in between. The CDR3: CASSSQGFLDSPLHF. The CDR3 coding sequence is TGTGCCAGCAGTTCCCAGGGGTTCCTAGATTCACCCCTCCACTTT.

The V call is TRBV11-2, the J call TRBJ2-5; D uncertain. V dropped 4 bases and J dropped 0 bases, with 0 bases sitting between them. Looked up from germline, CDR1 is SGHAT and CDR2 is FQNNGV. CDR3 size: 11 residues. CDR3: CASSYQETQYF. The CDR3 DNA is TGTGCCAGCAGCTACCAAGAGACCCAGTACTTC.

This clone is a singleton in its sample. The chain employs TRBV14 and TRBJ2-3, with 7 positions matching TRBD1. V was clipped by 9 bases and J by 2 bases; unmatched bases: 8. The CDR3 is 14 amino acids. Germline lookup yields CDR1 SGHDN and CDR2 FVKESK. The DNA for the CDR3 is TGTGCCAGGGGTACTACAGGGGACACAGATACGCAGTATTTT. The encoded protein is CARGTTGDTDTQYF.

The chain links TRBV6-1 to TRBJ1-1, with D tentatively TRBD1 (6 bases). This CDR3 spans 14 amino acids. Trimming shortened V by 7 bases and J by 0 bases, and 12 bases separated the two germline ends. Germline V CDR1 and CDR2: MNHNS, SASEGT. The CDR3 DNA is TGTGCCAGCAACCGAGACAGGATGAACACTGAAGCTTTCTTT. Its protein is CASNRDRMNTEAFF.

The chain has TRBV25-1 and TRBJ1-2; no reliable D call. Germline loops: CDR1 MGHDK, CDR2 SYGVNS. This CDR3 comprises 16 residues. V was clipped by 4 bases and J by 0 bases, with 15 bases between them. Here the CDR3 reads CASSAIKSGANYGYTF. Here the CDR3 DNA reads TGTGCCAGCAGTGCAATAAAGAGCGGAGCTAACTATGGCTACACCTTC.